Each of the 23 T cell receptor beta chains below was sequenced from the same sample in a study of T cell clonotyping in hematopoietic cell transplantation. Only in-frame clones appear in the TCRdb table, and some are missing; sequencing was by immunoSEQ multiplex PCR. The sample carries about 36,000 clones, over 70% recorded once. The sequenced sample consisted of peripheral blood mononuclear cells. These receptors all come from a woman aged 40 to 49 in good health. Some clones in this sample may be carry-over from other donors' samples.

V and J are TRBV4-2 and TRBJ1-5, with D perhaps TRBD1 (6 bases). The CDR3 is 14 residues long. CDR1 and CDR2 (germline): LGHNA, YNFKEQ. V lost 4 bases to trimming and J lost 5 bases, with 12 bases between them. The CDR3 loop is CASSLSGEHQPQHF. DNA of the CDR3: TGTGCCAGCAGCCTATCAGGGGAACATCAGCCCCAGCATTTT.

The chain joins TRBV30 to TRBJ1-1, with a tentative D call TRBD1 (5 bases). Germline CDR1 is GTSNPN and CDR2 is SVGIG (reference sequence). This CDR3 has 16 amino acids. Trimming removed 2 bases from V and 3 bases from J, with 19 bases in between. The CDR3 nucleotides read TGTGCCTGGAGTCGGGGGGATACGGATAGATACACTGAAGCTTTCTTT. This codes for CAWSRGDTDRYTEAFF.

This chain connects TRBV4-1 to TRBJ2-5; TRBD1 matches at 11 bases. This CDR3 has 19 residues. The junction had 14 bases not matched to a gene; V was cut back by 1 base and J by 4 bases. CDR1 MGHRA and CDR2 YSYEKL come from the germline V gene. CDR3 region: CASSQVSRTGGAIAETQYF. The CDR3 region has the DNA TGCGCCAGCAGCCAAGTTAGTCGGACAGGGGGCGCGATCGCAGAGACCCAGTACTTC.

This sequence joins TRBV11-2 and TRBJ2-5, with D perhaps TRBD1 (5 bases). This CDR3 comprises 16 residues. V was trimmed by 1 base and J by 0 bases, leaving 12 bases between them. CDR1 is SGHAT and CDR2 is FQNNGV in the germline V gene. CDR3 protein: CASSLGGDSDQETQYF. The CDR3, as DNA: TGTGCCAGCAGCTTAGGAGGCGACAGCGACCAAGAGACCCAGTACTTC.

J is TRBJ2-7 and V is TRBV2; D gene uncertain. The CDR3 runs to 16 residues. Germline V CDR1 and CDR2: SNHLY, FYNNEI. V was pared by 2 bases and J by 1 base, with 15 bases between. The CDR3 loop reads CASSEPGAALSYEQYF. DNA of the CDR3: TGTGCCAGCAGTGAACCGGGCGCGGCCCTTTCCTACGAGCAGTACTTC.

In nucleotides, the CDR3 is TGTGCCAGCAGCGACGGGTGGCAGGGGGCGGCTGGCTACACCTTC. Protein: CASSDGWQGAAGYTF. V and J are TRBV2 and TRBJ1-2; 8 nucleotides match TRBD1. There are 15 residues in the CDR3. Per the germline V gene, CDR1 is SNHLY and CDR2 is FYNNEI. Unmatched junction bases numbered 13, after V lost 6 bases and J lost 7 bases.

V is TRBV9 and J is TRBJ2-2; 14 bases fit TRBD2. CDR1 is SGDLS, CDR2 YYNGEE, per germline. The trim removed 8 bases at V and 4 bases at J, leaving 7 bases unmatched. The CDR3 spans 16 residues. This chain's CDR3 is CASSLGLAGGTGELFF. The CDR3 DNA reads TGTGCCAGTAGTCTCGGACTAGCGGGAGGCACCGGGGAGCTGTTTTTT.

The chain has TRBV5-1 and TRBJ2-5; D unclear. Germline CDR1 SGHRS, CDR2 YFSETQ. The CDR3 extends over 15 amino acids. Trimming cost V 2 bases and J 5 bases, with 16 bases left between them. Here the CDR3 reads CASSFDYPPTETQYF. The CDR3 DNA follows: TGCGCCAGCAGCTTTGATTATCCCCCAACGGAGACCCAGTACTTC.

The V and J genes are TRBV10-1 and TRBJ2-7; 11 positions agree with TRBD2. This CDR3 region has 15 residues. Germline CDR1 reads WNHNN; CDR2 reads SYGVQD (reference sequence). V gave up 4 bases and J gave up 5 bases; unmatched junction bases: 7. The CDR3 bases are TGCGCCAGCAGTGGTCAACTAGCGGGAGCCCACGAGCAGTACTTC. Protein product: CASSGQLAGAHEQYF.

The chain couples TRBV28 to TRBJ2-3, with 9 positions matching TRBD2. The CDR3 is 16 residues long. Unmatched junction bases numbered 10, after V lost 5 bases and J lost 4 bases. CDR1 MDHEN and CDR2 SYDVKM come from the germline V gene. CDR3 sequence reads: CASSPPGQREADTQYF. The CDR3 DNA is TGTGCCAGCAGTCCCCCGGGGCAGCGGGAGGCAGATACGCAGTATTTT.

V usage is TRBV27 and J usage is TRBJ2-5; D perhaps matches TRBD1 (6 bases). In germline, CDR1 is MNHEY, CDR2 SMNVEV (reference sequence). This CDR3 region has 16 residues. V lost 3 bases to trimming and J lost 4 bases, with 18 bases between them. The CDR3 coding sequence is TGTGCCAGCAGTTTCAGACAGGTCCCTCGGTCAGAGACCCAGTACTTC. As protein: CASSFRQVPRSETQYF.

The gene calls are TRBV6-4 and TRBJ2-2, with D unresolved. CDR3 length equals 13 residues. Trimming removed 2 bases from V and 3 bases from J, with 4 bases in between. CDR1 is MRHNA, CDR2 SNTAGT, per germline. CDR3 in amino acids: CASSDRDTGELFF. The CDR3 DNA is TGTGCCAGCAGTGACAGGGACACCGGGGAGCTGTTTTTT.

The chain is built from TRBV4-2 and TRBJ2-1; perhaps TRBD1 as D (5 bases). Germline CDR1 reads LGHNA; CDR2 reads YNFKEQ. The CDR3 is 16 residues long. V gave up 2 bases and J gave up 3 bases, with 14 bases separating them. CDR3 sequence (DNA): TGTGCCAGCAGCCAACCCCTGACAGATGGCTACAATGAGCAGTTCTTC. This sequence encodes CASSQPLTDGYNEQFF.

The chain joins TRBV19 to TRBJ1-2; D possibly corresponds to TRBD1 (5 bases). Germline V CDR1 and CDR2: LNHDA, SQIVND (reference sequence). Trimming left V 2 bases short and J 5 bases short, with 9 bases between. The CDR3 has 13 amino acids. Here the CDR3 reads CASSIQGGYGYTF. In DNA, the CDR3 is TGTGCCAGTAGTATACAGGGTGGTTATGGCTACACCTTC.

V gene TRBV19 combines with J gene TRBJ2-3; 7 bases match TRBD2. Germline V CDR1 and CDR2: LNHDA, SQIVND (reference sequence). Trimming cost V 8 bases and J 5 bases; bases outside gene matches: 13. The CDR3 totals 15 residues. CDR3 sequence reads: CASGPGRERGDTQYF. CDR3 DNA sequence: TGTGCCAGTGGCCCTGGGCGGGAGCGGGGAGATACGCAGTATTTT.

The chain uses TRBV6-1 and TRBJ1-1; unclear D gene. Between the trimmed V and J ends, which lost 4 bases and 0 bases, there was a span of 9 bases. The CDR3 is made up of 14 amino acids. CDR1 and CDR2 from the germline V gene are MNHNS and SASEGT. The CDR3 DNA follows: TGTGCCAGCAGTGTTACCAGCATGAACACTGAAGCTTTCTTT. It specifies CASSVTSMNTEAFF.

This chain uses TRBV4-3 with TRBJ2-2; 10 bases map to TRBD2. The CDR3 extends over 13 amino acids. V dropped 5 bases and J dropped 6; count of bases not matched to a gene: 0. Germline V gene data show CDR1 as LGHNA and CDR2 as YSLEER. The CDR3 sequence is CASSGTSAGELFF. The CDR3 coding sequence is TGCGCCAGCAGCGGGACTAGCGCCGGGGAGCTGTTTTTT.

The chain has TRBV19 and TRBJ2-3; either TRBD1 or TRBD2 may fit D (5 bases each). CDR3 length: 12 amino acids. Per the germline V gene, CDR1 is LNHDA and CDR2 is SQIVND (reference sequence). V was trimmed by 8 bases and J by 9 bases, leaving 15 bases between them. Here the CDR3 DNA reads TGTGCCAGTGCCGGGGCCTCCGGGACGCAGTATTTT. Amino acids: CASAGASGTQYF.

The gene calls are TRBV20-1 and TRBJ1-2, with unresolved D. The CDR3 contains 11 residues. Germline CDR1 is DFQATT and CDR2 is SNEGSKA (reference sequence). The ends were cut back, 3 bases at V and 6 bases at J, with 8 bases in the middle. The CDR3 sequence is CSASLVNGYTF. The CDR3 DNA sequence: TGCAGTGCTAGCCTTGTCAATGGCTACACCTTC.

The sample holds a few counts of this clone. The chain combines TRBV7-9 with TRBJ1-1; a possible D gene is TRBD1 (5 bases). V was cut by 5 bases and J by 5 bases, with 15 bases left in between. Germline V gives CDR1 SEHNR, CDR2 FQNEAQ (reference sequence). This CDR3 spans 14 amino acids. CDR3 bases: TGTGCCAGCAGCCTACCACTAGGGACGACTGAAGCTTTCTTT. Residues: CASSLPLGTTEAFF.

A note on this clone: Within the sample, other DNA sequences also encode this same CDR3. V is TRBV5-1 and J is TRBJ1-1; 7 nucleotides line up with TRBD1. V lost 0 bases and J lost 5; bases outside the gene matches: 4. CDR3 length: 14 amino acids. The germline gives CDR1 SGHRS, CDR2 YFSETQ. CDR3 sequence (DNA): TGCGCCAGCAGCTTGGGGCAGGGGGGTACTGAAGCTTTCTTT. This translates into CASSLGQGGTEAFF.

The V gene is TRBV6-5, the J gene TRBJ2-7; 7 bases match TRBD1. The CDR3 is made up of 13 amino acids. Germline CDR1 is MNHEY and CDR2 is SVGAGI. Germline trimming cut 7 bases from V and 5 bases from J; bases unmatched to any gene: 8. The CDR3 bases are TGTGCCAGCACCCCGACAGGGCGGAACGAGCAGTACTTC. Translating gives CASTPTGRNEQYF.

For the CDR3, the DNA is TGTGCCAGCAGTCTCGCGGGGGGGAGGGTTGGCTACACCTTC. This encodes CASSLAGGRVGYTF. The V call is TRBV6-5, the J call TRBJ1-2, with D possibly matching TRBD1 (5 bases). The V end lost 5 bases, the J end lost 7 bases, and 17 bases lay between the germline ends. CDR3 length: 14 residues. The germline V gene has CDR1 MNHEY and CDR2 SVGAGI.